Listed below are T cell receptor beta chains from one sample, sequenced in a study of human T cells and chemical hapten exposure. TCRdb analysed the RACE reads with MiXCR anew, one entry per CDR3 protein. The sample contains approximately 44,000 distinct CDR3 sequences, roughly 4.2% of which appear only once. The specimen was whole blood. The receptors were sampled from a human donor in good health. Some clones in this sample may be carry-over from other donors' samples. Each CDR3 is given with its conserved first and last residue. D genes are given only for firm matches. The size of a clone is reported for some rows only, either as once, few or many, or as a class for expanded clones.

v_call	clone_size	d_call	j_call	cdr3_aa	cdr3_nt
TRBV20-1	many	NA	TRBJ2-5	CSARGLGIEGETQYF	TGCAGTGCTAGAGGTCTGGGAATAGAGGGAGAGACCCAGTACTTC
TRBV9	many	TRBD2	TRBJ2-2	CASSVTSSHTGELFF	TGTGCCAGCAGCGTGACTAGCAGTCACACCGGGGAGCTGTTTTTT
TRBV12-3/TRBV12-4	few	NA	TRBJ2-1	CASSRTAGRHNEQFF	TGTGCCAGCAGTCGGACCGCGGGACGGCACAATGAGCAGTTCTTC
TRBV12-5	many	TRBD1	TRBJ2-3	CASVNRRDRGSDHRRDTQYF	TGTGCTAGTGTTAACCGCCGGGACAGGGGTTCGGACCACCGTCGGGATACGCAGTATTTT
TRBV6-5	many	NA	TRBJ1-4	CASSYGRKLFF	TGTGCCAGCAGTTACGGGAGGAAACTGTTTTTT
TRBV7-9	many	TRBD1	TRBJ1-5	CASSFTSGTGENQPQHF	TGTGCCAGCAGCTTTACCTCCGGTACAGGGGAGAATCAGCCCCAGCATTTT
TRBV6-5	few	TRBD2	TRBJ2-3	CASSPGTSGTLAQYF	TGTGCCAGCAGTCCCGGGACTAGCGGGACACTTGCGCAGTATTTT
TRBV9	many	NA	TRBJ2-5	CASSAGSGTGETQYF	TGTGCCAGCAGCGCCGGATCAGGGACGGGAGAGACCCAGTACTTC
TRBV3-1	NA	NA	TRBJ2-3	CASSQGWGQRTDTQYF	TGTGCCAGCAGCCAAGGTTGGGGGCAACGCACAGATACGCAGTATTTT
TRBV10-3	many	TRBD1	TRBJ2-7	CAIRDRGYEQYF	TGTGCCATCAGGGACAGGGGCTACGAGCAGTACTTC
TRBV14	many	TRBD2	TRBJ2-3	CASSQASGRWQYF	TGTGCCAGCAGCCAAGCTAGCGGGAGATGGCAGTATTTT
TRBV3-1	NA	NA	TRBJ1-2	CASSQPWEGYTF	TGTGCCAGCAGCCAGCCCTGGGAAGGCTACACCTTC
TRBV20-1	many	TRBD1	TRBJ2-1	CSARTGTGSYNEQFF	TGCAGTGCTAGAACCGGGACAGGTTCCTACAATGAGCAGTTCTTC
TRBV3-1	many	NA	TRBJ1-4	CASSPLGPATNEKLFF	TGTGCCAGCTCTCCCCTCGGGCCTGCAACTAATGAAAAACTGTTTTTT
TRBV10-3	NA	NA	TRBJ2-7	CAISGSYEQYF	TGTGCCATCAGTGGATCCTACGAGCAGTACTTC
TRBV29-1	NA	NA	TRBJ1-5	CSVARSFNQPQHF	TGCAGCGTTGCTCGGTCCTTTAATCAGCCCCAGCATTTT